A single sample is the source of the 16 T cell receptor beta chains below, sequenced in a study of PD-1 blockade in classical Hodgkin lymphoma (TCRdb year 2020). The sample's time point label is to be understood as: cycle 4 day 1 (C4D1), after 6 weeks of nivolumab. Relapse after autologous stem cell transplantation had occurred in all trial patients, and cohorts A, B and C were distinguished by prior brentuximab vedotin exposure. Libraries were constructed by the immunoSEQ multiplex PCR assay. Not all clones reach the TCRdb copy of this immuneACCESS table, which keeps in-frame sequences only. Checked studies attribute under half of the gap to unresolved V genes and leave the rest unexplained. The sample table lists 57,000 or so clones, roughly nine tenths of them with a count of one. The ten top clones hold around 8.1% of the sample. Sequenced material: peripheral blood mononuclear cells (PBMCs), taken before the fourth cycle of nivolumab. The source is a human donor with classical Hodgkin lymphoma.

The chain combines TRBV9 with TRBJ2-7, with 8 bases aligning to TRBD1. Per the germline V gene, CDR1 is SGDLS and CDR2 is YYNGEE. V lost 4 bases and J lost 2; bases outside the gene matches: 5. This CDR3 is 14 amino acids long. This CDR3 reads CASSPRQGPYEQYF. The CDR3 nucleotides read TGTGCCAGCAGCCCACGACAGGGGCCCTACGAGCAGTACTTC.

In DNA, the CDR3 is TGTGCCAGCAGCTTCCTAGCGGACCAAGAGACCCAGTACTTC. This sequence encodes CASSFLADQETQYF. V and J are TRBV7-9 and TRBJ2-5; TRBD2 matches 7 bases. The germline CDR1 and CDR2 sequences are SEHNR and FQNEAQ (reference sequence). The CDR3 length is 14 residues. V lost 3 bases to trimming and J lost 0 bases; unmatched junction nucleotides: 1.

J is TRBJ1-2 and V is TRBV7-9; D is unresolved. This CDR3 comprises 12 residues. The V end lost 7 bases, the J end lost 3 bases, and 9 bases lay between the germline ends. Germline assignment: CDR1 SEHNR and CDR2 FQNEAQ (reference sequence). The CDR3 nucleotides read TGTGCCAGCACCGAAACCCACTATGGCTACACCTTC. As protein: CASTETHYGYTF.

The chain carries TRBV2 and TRBJ1-4, with D possibly TRBD1 on 6 matching bases. CDR1 is SNHLY, CDR2 FYNNEI, per germline. The CDR3 is made up of 15 amino acids. V lost 8 bases and J lost 5, with 18 bases in between. The CDR3 sequence is CASAIYTGLNEKLFF. CDR3 sequence (DNA): TGTGCCAGCGCTATATACACAGGGCTAAATGAAAAACTGTTTTTT. Variable domain in full (rest from reference TRBV2 and TRBJ1-4): EPEVTQTPSHQVTQMGQEVILRCVPISNHLYFYWYRQILGQKVEFLVSFYNNEISEKSEIFDDQFSVERPDGSNFTLKIRSTKLEDSAMYFCASAIYTGLNEKLFFGSGTQLSVL.

The J gene is TRBJ2-3, the V gene TRBV5-6; a weak D match, TRBD2 (7 bases). Germline V CDR1 and CDR2: SGHDT, YYEEEE. CDR3 length equals 15 residues. The ends were cut back, 4 bases at V and 7 bases at J, with 19 bases in the middle. For the CDR3, the DNA is TGTGCCAGCAGCCTGGGGGGGGCTGGAGTCCATACGCAGTATTTT. Protein product: CASSLGGAGVHTQYF.

The CDR3 sequence: CASSDVGEYEQYF. CDR3 in DNA: TGTGCCAGCAGTGACGTGGGGGAGTACGAGCAGTACTTC. The chain joins TRBV2 to TRBJ2-7, with D perhaps matching TRBD1 or TRBD2 (5 bases each). Germline V gives CDR1 SNHLY, CDR2 FYNNEI. The length of the CDR3 is 13 residues. V was shortened by 3 bases and J by 4 bases, with 10 bases between the two germline ends.

The V call is TRBV5-1, the J call TRBJ2-2; weak D call: TRBD2 (5 bases). V lost 4 bases and J lost 1, with 8 bases in between. CDR3 size: 14 residues. Germline CDR1 SGHRS, CDR2 YFSETQ. In DNA form, the CDR3 reads TGCGCCAGCAGCATGGACTGGAACACCGGGGAGCTGTTTTTT. It yields the protein CASSMDWNTGELFF.

J is TRBJ1-3 and V is TRBV5-1; D might be TRBD1 (5 bases). The CDR3 consists of 14 residues. Trimming stripped 4 bases from V and 2 bases from J, with 10 bases between. CDR1 is SGHRS and CDR2 is YFSETQ in the germline V gene. The CDR3 is CASSEPGTGNTIYF. For the CDR3, the DNA is TGCGCCAGCAGCGAGCCAGGGACTGGAAACACCATATATTTT.

This clone was seen only a few times. The chain carries TRBV7-9 and TRBJ2-7; D uncertain. This CDR3 spans 14 amino acids. The germline gives CDR1 SEHNR, CDR2 FQNEAQ (reference sequence). V gave up 1 base and J gave up 3 bases, with 10 bases separating them. CDR3 protein: CASSLDPGGYEQYF. CDR3 DNA: TGTGCCAGCAGCTTAGATCCGGGTGGCTACGAGCAGTACTTC.

This clone came up once. V and J are TRBV5-1 and TRBJ1-4; tentative D call: TRBD1 (5 bases). V was cut by 5 bases and J by 5 bases, with 16 bases left in between. Looked up from germline, CDR1 is SGHRS and CDR2 is YFSETQ. CDR3 size: 15 residues. CDR3 in DNA: TGCGCCAGCAGGGATCCGAGAGGACAAAATGAAAAACTGTTTTTT. Protein product: CASRDPRGQNEKLFF.

The J gene is TRBJ1-1, the V gene TRBV7-9; D perhaps matches TRBD1 (5 bases). Germline V gene sequence: CDR1 SEHNR, CDR2 FQNEAQ (reference sequence). The germline V and J ends were trimmed by 3 bases and 0 bases, with 11 bases remaining between them. The CDR3 spans 15 residues. The CDR3 loop is CASSFLGHLNTEAFF. The CDR3 bases are TGTGCCAGCAGCTTCCTCGGACACCTGAACACTGAAGCTTTCTTT.

This clone has a single count. The rearrangement uses TRBV11-3 and TRBJ2-2; weak D call: TRBD1 (6 bases). CDR1 is SGHNT, CDR2 YENEEA, per germline. The CDR3 spans 14 residues. Trimming took 5 bases from V and 4 from J, leaving 11 bases between them. The CDR3 spells CASSTGTFTGELFF. In DNA, the CDR3 is TGTGCCAGCAGCACCGGGACATTCACCGGGGAGCTGTTTTTT.

DNA for the CDR3: TGTGCCAGCAGTTACTTGGGAGGCACTGAAGCTTTCTTT. It yields the protein CASSYLGGTEAFF. The V call is TRBV6-6, the J call TRBJ1-1; D gene unclear. Germline CDR1 and CDR2: MNHNY and SVGAGI (reference sequence). The CDR3 totals 13 residues. The V and J ends lost 1 base and 4 bases respectively, with 7 bases between them.

The chain links TRBV7-6 to TRBJ2-1; unclear D gene. V lost 0 bases to trimming and J lost 6 bases, with 6 bases between them. The germline V gene has CDR1 SGHVS and CDR2 FNYEAQ. CDR3 size: 13 residues. This CDR3 is CASSLAASNEQFF. The CDR3, as DNA: TGTGCCAGCAGCTTAGCCGCGAGCAATGAGCAGTTCTTC. The full variable domain, its missing parts supplied by reference TRBV7-6 and TRBJ2-1, is GAGVSQSPRYKVTKRGQDVALRCDPISGHVSLYWYRQALGQGPEFLTYFNYEAQQDKSGLPNDRFSAERPEGSISTLTIQRTEQRDSAMYRCASSLAASNEQFFGPGTRLTVL.

This clone was seen only a few times. The chain has TRBV21-1 and TRBJ1-5. TRBV21-1 is a pseudogene. The CDR3 is 12 residues long. The CDR3 spells CASSPSCQPQHF. CDR3 bases: TGTGCCAGCAGCCCGTCGTGTCAGCCCCAGCATTTT.

The chain links TRBV27 to TRBJ2-5; 8 bases agree with TRBD1. V shed 6 bases, J shed 4 bases, and the junction held 10 bases outside the gene matches. The CDR3 runs to 15 residues. Germline V gene lookup returns CDR1 MNHEY and CDR2 SMNVEV (reference sequence). The CDR3 DNA reads TGTGCCAGCAGCAAAACAGGGGGATTTGGAGAGACCCAGTACTTC. It encodes CASSKTGGFGETQYF.